This is a list of T cell receptor beta chains from one sample in a study of glioma-infiltrating T cells. TCRdb reprocessed the multiplex PCR reads via MiXCR and lists one record per CDR3 protein. The sample contains fewer than 200,000 distinct CDR3 sequences, roughly 32% of which appear only once. The sample comprised glioma tissue, nonneoplastic brain tissue, or PBMCs (not recorded which). The source of these receptors is a human donor with low-grade glioma or glioblastoma, undergoing nonglioma brain surgery, or in good health (not recorded which). The CDR3 runs from the conserved cysteine through the conserved F or W. D genes are given only for firm matches. Part of the rows lack a size; the others show once, few, many or a class for expanded clones.

cdr3_nt cdr3_aa j_call d_call clone_size v_call
TGTGCCAGCAGTTTATCGGCTAGCGGAAACACAGATACGCAGTATTTT CASSLSASGNTDTQYF TRBJ2-3 TRBD2 many TRBV28
TGTGCCAGCAGCCGCACAATGTCCGGAGAAAATGGCTACACCTTC CASSRTMSGENGYTF TRBJ1-2 NA many TRBV25-1
TGTGCCAGCAGCTTAGTTTTGGTGCAGGGTAGCACAGATACGCAGTATTTT CASSLVLVQGSTDTQYF TRBJ2-3 NA many TRBV7-2
TGTGCCAGCAGCCAAGATGGGAAGAAGGGATTAGCCAAAAACATTCAGTACTTC CASSQDGKKGLAKNIQYF TRBJ2-4 NA NA TRBV14
TGTGCCACCGGCGCCCGTGGCGGAGGGTACAATGAGCAGTACTTC CATGARGGGYNEQYF TRBJ2-7 NA NA TRBV24-1
TGTGCCAGCAGCTTAAGGGAGGGGGGGACCCAGTACTTC CASSLREGGTQYF TRBJ2-5 NA NA TRBV7-3
TGTGCCACCAGTGGGGCAGGTAACACAGATACGCAGTATTTT CATSGAGNTDTQYF TRBJ2-3 NA many TRBV24-1
TGTGCCAGCAGCTATGGGACTAGCGGGAGCTCCTACAATGAGCAGTTCTTC CASSYGTSGSSYNEQFF TRBJ2-1 TRBD2 NA TRBV3-1
TGTGCCAGCAGCTTAGGAGGGGGCAAGACCGGGGAGCTGTTTTTT CASSLGGGKTGELFF TRBJ2-2 TRBD1 NA TRBV7-8
TGCGCCAGCCGCTTCGGACAGGAGTCCACAGATACGCAGTATTTT CASRFGQESTDTQYF TRBJ2-3 TRBD1 NA TRBV5-1
TGTGCCTGGAGTAACGCGGGAGGGCCTAGTGAGCAGTTCTTC CAWSNAGGPSEQFF TRBJ2-1 TRBD2 few TRBV30
TGTGCCAGCAGTTGGGGACTAGCGGGAAAGGCAGATACGCAGTATTTT CASSWGLAGKADTQYF TRBJ2-3 TRBD2 many TRBV6-2/TRBV6-3
TGTGCCAGCAGTTTGGGGCAGGGGGGTTCACCCCTCCACTTT CASSLGQGGSPLHF TRBJ1-6 TRBD1 medium-sized TRBV27
TGTGCCAGCTCCGGGGGCCCGAACACTGAAGCTTTCTTT CASSGGPNTEAFF TRBJ1-1 NA many TRBV6-2/TRBV6-3
TGTGCCAGCAGCCGTCCAACCCAGCCCCAGCATTTT CASSRPTQPQHF TRBJ1-5 NA many TRBV28